The 30 T cell receptor beta chains below come from one sample, sequenced in a study of T-cell memory formation after mild COVID-19. TCRdb recomputed calls from the 5' RACE reads with MiXCR, one row per CDR3 protein. The table has 580,000 or so distinct CDR3 sequences, 15% to 20% seen once. Source material: PBMCs or a T cell subset sorted from them (not recorded which). The receptors derive from an adult woman who had mild COVID-19 (a few samples of this study predate the infection). Cell type and time point are not known.

The chain joins TRBV6-5 to TRBJ1-5, with a tentative D call TRBD1 (6 bases). The germline gives CDR1 MNHEY, CDR2 SVGAGI. The V end was cut by 11 bases, the J end by 7 bases, with 21 bases between. The CDR3 is made up of 14 amino acids. CDR3 region: CAPELGGTWQPQHF. In DNA form, the CDR3 reads TGTGCCCCTGAATTGGGTGGGACATGGCAGCCCCAGCATTTT.

The V and J genes are TRBV7-9 and TRBJ2-2; D possibly corresponds to TRBD2 (6 bases). Trimming pared 6 bases from V and 4 bases from J, leaving 15 bases between. This CDR3 comprises 15 residues. The germline V gene encodes CDR1 SEHNR and CDR2 FQNEAQ (reference sequence). The CDR3 loop is CASSASGSGTGELFF. CDR3 DNA: TGTGCCAGCAGTGCGAGCGGGTCGGGCACCGGGGAGCTGTTTTTT.

The chain employs TRBV12-3 or TRBV12-4 and TRBJ1-2; D perhaps matches TRBD1 (5 bases). V shed 5 bases and J shed 5 bases, with 15 bases lying between them. CDR3 size: 14 residues. CDR3 residues: CASSPRTDTYGYTF. Here the CDR3 DNA reads TGTGCCAGCAGTCCCCGGACGGACACGTATGGCTACACCTTC.

This clonotype showed up many times. V and J are TRBV14 and TRBJ2-1, with 7 bases aligning to TRBD2. J gave up 8 bases and V 0 bases, and 4 bases lay outside the gene matches. CDR1 is SGHDN, CDR2 FVKESK, per germline. This CDR3 spans 14 amino acids. The CDR3 is CASSQELAIHEQFF. For the CDR3, the DNA is TGTGCCAGCAGCCAAGAACTAGCGATCCATGAGCAGTTCTTC.

The V and J genes are TRBV28 and TRBJ2-3, with unresolved D. V lost 2 bases and J 4 bases, leaving 10 bases between the germline ends. Per germline, CDR1 MDHEN and CDR2 SYDVKM. The CDR3 length is 14 residues. Here the CDR3 reads CASSLPPMADTQYF. The CDR3, as DNA: TGTGCCAGCAGTTTACCCCCCATGGCAGATACGCAGTATTTT.

This clonotype appeared a few times. V is TRBV5-1 and J is TRBJ2-7; D gene unclear. Deletions cut 4 bases from V and 0 bases from J, with 14 bases between. The CDR3 length is 15 residues. Germline CDR1 is SGHRS and CDR2 is YFSETQ. Here the CDR3 DNA reads TGCGCCAGCAGCCCGGTGACGTACAGCTCCTACGAGCAGTACTTC. This codes for CASSPVTYSSYEQYF.

The sample holds a few counts of this clonotype. The chain has TRBV7-9 and TRBJ2-2; TRBD1 matches at 9 bases. The V gene end was trimmed by 8 bases and the J gene end by 6 bases; junction bases not matched to a gene: 7. The CDR3 length is 14 residues. From germline, CDR1 is SEHNR and CDR2 FQNEAQ (reference sequence). CDR3 sequence reads: CASLGQGIPGELFF. CDR3 nucleotide sequence: TGTGCCAGCCTGGGACAGGGAATTCCCGGGGAGCTGTTTTTT. Using reference TRBV7-9 and TRBJ2-2 for the parts outside the CDR3, the full variable domain is DTGVSQNPRHKITKRGQNVTFRCDPISEHNRLYWYRQTLGQGPEFLTYFQNEAQLEKSRLLSDRFSAERPKGSFSTLEIQRTEQGDSAMYLCASLGQGIPGELFFGEGSRLTVL.

This rearrangement joins TRBV4-3 to TRBJ1-1; D may be TRBD1 (5 bases). Germline V CDR1 and CDR2: LGHNA, YSLEER. There are 12 residues in the CDR3. Trimming pared 2 bases from V and 6 bases from J, leaving 7 bases between. In nucleotides, the CDR3 is TGCGCCAGCAGCCAATGGGGCTCTGAAGCTTTCTTT. Translation gives CASSQWGSEAFF.

V usage is TRBV6-2 or TRBV6-3 and J usage is TRBJ2-2; D may be TRBD1 or TRBD2 (5 bases each). This CDR3 is 16 amino acids long. CDR1 and CDR2 (germline): MNHEY, SVGEGT. The ends were cut back, 5 bases at V and 0 bases at J, with 13 bases in the middle. CDR3 amino acids: CASSTRDPPNTGELFF. CDR3 coding DNA: TGTGCCAGCAGTACCCGGGACCCACCGAACACCGGGGAGCTGTTTTTT.

The genes are TRBV30 and TRBJ1-1, with TRBD1 identical over 7 bases. Germline lookup yields CDR1 GTSNPN and CDR2 SVGIG (reference sequence). The CDR3 sequence is 13 residues long. Trimming removed 2 bases from V and 7 bases from J; junction bases left unmatched: 7. CDR3 region: CAWSRDSTVEAFF. Written as DNA, the CDR3 is TGTGCCTGGAGTCGGGACAGTACCGTTGAAGCTTTCTTT.

This clonotype was picked up a small number of times. The V gene is TRBV6-5, the J gene TRBJ1-4, with unresolved D. The length of the CDR3 is 14 residues. V lost 2 bases, J lost 11 bases, and 15 bases lay in between. Germline V gives CDR1 MNHEY, CDR2 SVGAGI. The CDR3 sequence is CASSYGQEQGKLFF. CDR3 in DNA: TGTGCCAGCAGTTACGGGCAGGAGCAAGGGAAACTGTTTTTT.

The sample holds a few counts of this clonotype. V usage is TRBV30 and J usage is TRBJ2-2, with TRBD1 as a possible D gene (6 bases). Trimming took 4 bases from V and 7 from J, leaving 16 bases between them. CDR1 is GTSNPN and CDR2 is SVGIG in the germline V gene (reference sequence). The CDR3 sequence is 14 residues long. The CDR3 DNA reads as TGTGCCTGGACTGTAAACAGGGTAAACGGGGAGCTGTTTTTT. Translation gives CAWTVNRVNGELFF.

The V and J genes are TRBV12-3 or TRBV12-4 and TRBJ1-5; the D gene is possibly TRBD1 (5 bases). The V end was cut by 5 bases, the J end by 5 bases, with 13 bases between. The CDR3 has 14 residues. The CDR3 is CASSPSWGDQPQHF. In DNA form, the CDR3 reads TGTGCCAGCAGTCCCTCTTGGGGGGATCAGCCCCAGCATTTT.

This clonotype has only a few counts. This chain links TRBV30 with TRBJ2-1, with 15 bases aligning to TRBD2. Trimming at V came to 0 bases and at J to 7 bases, leaving 10 bases not matched to a gene. Looked up from germline, CDR1 is GTSNPN and CDR2 is SVGIG (reference sequence). The CDR3 runs 18 residues. The CDR3 reads CAWSVTRTSGGARNEQFF. Written as DNA, the CDR3 is TGTGCCTGGAGTGTAACTCGGACTAGCGGGGGGGCCAGGAATGAGCAGTTCTTC.

The chain uses TRBV6-5 and TRBJ2-1; 7 positions agree with TRBD1. Germline-derived CDR1 and CDR2 are MNHEY and SVGAGI. Germline trimming cut 4 bases from V and 2 bases from J; bases unmatched to any gene: 5. This CDR3 has 15 residues. DNA of the CDR3: TGTGCCAGCAGTTCCGGGACAGCGACCTACAATGAGCAGTTCTTC. The encoded protein is CASSSGTATYNEQFF.

The chain joins TRBV24-1 to TRBJ2-2; D gene ambiguous. Trimming pared 0 bases from V and 3 bases from J, leaving 4 bases between. This CDR3 is 14 amino acids long. The germline CDR1 and CDR2 sequences are KGHDR and SFDVKD. The chain's CDR3 is CATSDLGYTGELFF. The CDR3 coding sequence is TGTGCCACCAGTGATTTGGGGTACACCGGGGAGCTGTTTTTT.

This clonotype was counted ten times or more. The CDR3 protein is CAISESDTGDLASRYTF. CDR3 nucleotides: TGTGCCATCAGTGAGTCGGACACAGGTGACCTGGCATCTCGCTACACCTTC. The chain recombines TRBV10-3 with TRBJ1-2; D is perhaps TRBD1 (5 bases). The CDR3 contains 17 residues. Per germline, CDR1 ENHRY and CDR2 SYGVKD. Trimming stripped 0 bases from V and 9 bases from J, with 23 bases between.

CDR3 amino acids: CATSRDKPRGGTQETQYF. As DNA, the CDR3 is TGTGCCACCAGCAGAGATAAACCCAGAGGGGGGACCCAAGAGACCCAGTACTTC. The rearrangement joins TRBV15 to TRBJ2-5, with D perhaps being TRBD1 or TRBD2 (6 bases each). V dropped 0 bases and J dropped 1 base, with 18 bases sitting between them. Germline V gene data show CDR1 as LNHNV and CDR2 as YYDKDF (reference sequence). This CDR3 region has 18 residues.

V gene TRBV7-8 combines with J gene TRBJ2-7; D gene unclear. With 4 bases removed from V and 3 bases from J, the gap between germline ends came to 13 bases. Germline CDR1 and CDR2: SGHVS and FQNEAQ. The CDR3 has 14 residues. The CDR3 coding sequence is TGTGCCAGCAGCTCAAGGACCCGGAACTACGAGCAGTACTTC. It codes for CASSSRTRNYEQYF.

This clonotype came up many times. This chain connects TRBV5-1 to TRBJ1-4; a weak D match, TRBD1 (5 bases). The CDR3 consists of 14 residues. CDR1 and CDR2 from the germline V gene are SGHRS and YFSETQ. V was cut by 4 bases and J by 8 bases, with 15 bases left in between. For the CDR3, the DNA is TGCGCCAGCAGCCTGAGTACAGGAAGGGAAAAACTGTTTTTT. Its protein is CASSLSTGREKLFF.

In this sample, this clonotype turned up a few times. This chain joins TRBV27 and TRBJ2-7; D unresolved. V was shortened by 4 bases and J by 0 bases, with 7 bases between the two germline ends. The CDR3 is 13 amino acids. CDR1 and CDR2 (germline): MNHEY, SMNVEV (reference sequence). This CDR3 reads CASSSTASYEQYF. Here the CDR3 DNA reads TGTGCCAGCAGTTCTACCGCCTCCTACGAGCAGTACTTC.

The chain links TRBV30 to TRBJ2-6, with D uncertain. The CDR3 length is 12 residues. Germline V gives CDR1 GTSNPN, CDR2 SVGIG (reference sequence). V lost 5 bases and J 4 bases, leaving 6 bases between the germline ends. CDR3 loop: CAWLAGANVLTF. CDR3 DNA sequence: TGTGCCTGGTTGGCGGGGGCCAACGTCCTGACTTTC.

The CDR3 nucleotides are TGTGCCAGCAGCTTTGCCCCACAGGGGGCAAGCACAGATACGCAGTATTTT. Translation gives CASSFAPQGASTDTQYF. This chain uses TRBV7-6 with TRBJ2-3; 9 bases fit TRBD1. This CDR3 region has 17 residues. J lost 0 bases, V lost 3 bases, and 7 bases had no gene match. Germline-derived CDR1 and CDR2 are SGHVS and FNYEAQ.

This clonotype was seen more than once but under ten times. J is TRBJ2-7 and V is TRBV6-2 or TRBV6-3; no clear D gene. V lost 2 bases to trimming and J lost 6 bases, with 8 bases between them. The CDR3 loop spans 12 amino acids. The germline CDR1 and CDR2 sequences are MNHEY and SVGEGT. The CDR3: CASSYVLGEQYF. The CDR3 DNA is TGTGCCAGCAGTTACGTCTTGGGCGAGCAGTACTTC.

V usage is TRBV5-1 and J usage is TRBJ2-1; a weak D match, TRBD1 (5 bases). This CDR3 has 16 residues. V dropped 2 bases and J dropped 0 bases, with 12 bases sitting between them. CDR1 SGHRS and CDR2 YFSETQ come from the germline V gene. The CDR3 reads CASSFIGDSSYNEQFF. The CDR3 bases are TGCGCCAGCAGCTTTATAGGGGATAGCTCCTACAATGAGCAGTTCTTC.

This clonotype was recorded a few times. This chain's CDR3 is CASSQDPLYEQYF. CDR3 DNA: TGCGCCAGCAGCCAAGATCCTCTCTACGAGCAGTACTTC. The chain is built from TRBV4-3 and TRBJ2-7; no clear D gene. The CDR3 is 13 residues long. Germline assignment: CDR1 LGHNA and CDR2 YSLEER. V dropped 0 bases and J dropped 3 bases, with 6 bases sitting between them.

This clonotype turned up a few times. This rearrangement joins TRBV7-6 to TRBJ1-2; D call uncertain. This CDR3 is 16 amino acids long. Trimming took 5 bases from V and 2 from J, leaving 18 bases between them. The germline V gene has CDR1 SGHVS and CDR2 FNYEAQ. The CDR3 here is CASSPLDLSLNYGYTF. CDR3 coding DNA: TGTGCCAGCAGCCCACTGGACTTGTCCTTAAACTATGGCTACACCTTC. The full variable domain, its missing parts supplied by reference TRBV7-6 and TRBJ1-2, is GAGVSQSPRYKVTKRGQDVALRCDPISGHVSLYWYRQALGQGPEFLTYFNYEAQQDKSGLPNDRFSAERPEGSISTLTIQRTEQRDSAMYRCASSPLDLSLNYGYTFGSGTRLTVV.

The chain employs TRBV20-1 and TRBJ1-1, with a weak D call TRBD1 (5 bases). The V gene's germline CDR1 is DFQATT and CDR2 SNEGSKA (reference sequence). CDR3 length: 12 residues. Trimming shortened V by 4 bases and J by 0 bases, and 6 bases separated the two germline ends. The CDR3 region has the DNA TGCAGTGCTAACAGGATGAACACTGAAGCTTTCTTT. It translates to CSANRMNTEAFF.

The J gene is TRBJ2-1, the V gene TRBV7-2; no firm D call. Trimming left V 3 bases short and J 3 bases short, with 15 bases between. The germline V gene has CDR1 SGHTA and CDR2 FQGNSA. This CDR3 comprises 16 residues. The CDR3 region is CASSFNVGSNYNEQFF. For the CDR3, the DNA is TGTGCCAGCAGCTTTAATGTGGGATCTAACTACAATGAGCAGTTCTTC.

This clonotype has only a few counts. The junction differs from germline at one of its ends, possibly a read error. The chain has TRBV12-3 or TRBV12-4 and TRBJ2-7; TRBD1 is a possible D gene (6 bases). The CDR3 totals 13 residues. The CDR3 protein is CASSFGRGYEQYF. In DNA form, the CDR3 reads TGTGCCAGTAGTTTCGGCAGGGGCTACGAGCAGTACTTC.